Listed here is a single T cell receptor beta chain. Its antigen remains unknown. With survey level as its setting, the immunoSEQ assay was v3.0. Only in-frame clones appear in the TCRdb table, and some are missing; sequencing was by immunoSEQ multiplex PCR. Among under 20,000 clones listed, less than 80% were seen once. This specimen belongs to a study of long-term antiretroviral therapy in people with HIV. Findings and limits, study-wide: It was observed that HIV repertoires exhibited narrower CDR3 length ranges than controls. Clonal populations expanded prior to ART predominated within the repertoire at all time points.

There was at least one pre-ART PBMC sample for each donor, plus at least two post-ART PBMC samples. CDR1 and CDR2 (germline): SGHRS, YFSETQ. V was clipped by 1 base and J by 2 bases; unmatched bases: 4. CDR3 length: 15 residues. The chain links TRBV5-1 to TRBJ2-5; TRBD2 aligns across 8 bases. The sequencing here drew on unsorted PBMCs, taken more than 3.1 years after starting antiretroviral therapy. The TCR sequence derives from a woman in her thirties or forties with HIV. The CDR3 nucleotides are TGCGCCAGCAGCTTGTTTAGCGGGAAGCAAGAGACCCAGTACTTC. This codes for CASSLFSGKQETQYF.